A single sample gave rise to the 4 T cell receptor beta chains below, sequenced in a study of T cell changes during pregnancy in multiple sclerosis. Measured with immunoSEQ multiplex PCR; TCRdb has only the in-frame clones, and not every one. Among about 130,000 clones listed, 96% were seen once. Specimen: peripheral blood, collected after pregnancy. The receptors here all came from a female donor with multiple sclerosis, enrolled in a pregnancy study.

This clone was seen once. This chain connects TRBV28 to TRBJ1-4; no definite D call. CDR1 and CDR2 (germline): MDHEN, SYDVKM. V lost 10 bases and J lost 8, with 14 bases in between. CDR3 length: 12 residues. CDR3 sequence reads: CATMFSREKLFF. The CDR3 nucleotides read TGTGCCACCATGTTTTCTAGGGAAAAACTGTTTTTT.

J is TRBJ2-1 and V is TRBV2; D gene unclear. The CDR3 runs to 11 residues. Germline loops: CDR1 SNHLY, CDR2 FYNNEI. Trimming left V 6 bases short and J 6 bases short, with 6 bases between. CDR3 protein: CASSVLNEQFF. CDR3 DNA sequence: TGTGCCAGCAGCGTCCTCAATGAGCAGTTCTTC.

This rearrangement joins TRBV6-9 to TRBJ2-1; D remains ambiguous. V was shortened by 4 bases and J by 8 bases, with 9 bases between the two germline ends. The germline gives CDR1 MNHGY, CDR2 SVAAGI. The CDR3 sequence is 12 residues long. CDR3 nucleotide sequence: TGTGCCAGCAGTTCCGGTGTCGATGAGCAGTTCTTC. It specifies CASSSGVDEQFF.

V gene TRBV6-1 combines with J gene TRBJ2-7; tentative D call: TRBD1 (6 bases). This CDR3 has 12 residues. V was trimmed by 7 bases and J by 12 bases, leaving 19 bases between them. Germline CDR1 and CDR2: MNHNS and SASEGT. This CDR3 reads CASTLNRDQRYF. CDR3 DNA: TGTGCCAGCACCTTAAACAGGGATCAACGGTACTTC.